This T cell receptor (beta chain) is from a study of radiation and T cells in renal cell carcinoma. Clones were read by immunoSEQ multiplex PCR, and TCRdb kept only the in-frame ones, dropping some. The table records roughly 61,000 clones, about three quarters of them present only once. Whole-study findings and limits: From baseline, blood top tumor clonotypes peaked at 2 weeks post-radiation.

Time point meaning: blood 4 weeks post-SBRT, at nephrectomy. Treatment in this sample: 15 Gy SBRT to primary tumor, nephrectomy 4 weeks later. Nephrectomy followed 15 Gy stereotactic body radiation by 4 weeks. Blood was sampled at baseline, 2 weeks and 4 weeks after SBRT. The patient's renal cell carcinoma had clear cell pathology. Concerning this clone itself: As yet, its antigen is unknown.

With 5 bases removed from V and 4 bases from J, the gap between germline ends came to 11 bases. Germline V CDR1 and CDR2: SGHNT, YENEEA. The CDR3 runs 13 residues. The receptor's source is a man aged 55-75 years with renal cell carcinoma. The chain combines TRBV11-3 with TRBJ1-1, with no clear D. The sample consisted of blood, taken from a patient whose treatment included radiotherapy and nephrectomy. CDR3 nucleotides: TGTGCCAGCAGCCCCGAACCTTCCACTGAAGCTTTCTTT. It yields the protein CASSPEPSTEAFF.